This T cell receptor (beta chain) was recorded in a study of identical twins. Study-level results: The presence of invariant MAIT and iNKT cells could partly confound analyses of zero-insertion sequences. Alpha sequences that were out-of-frame and twin-shared showed an excess of low generation probability.

TCRdb reprocessed the 5' RACE reads via MiXCR and lists one record per CDR3 protein. Of 200,000 to 250,000 distinct CDR3 sequences listed, about 7.3% are singletons. This CDR3 is built from 14 residues. V lost 4 bases to trimming and J lost 5 bases; unmatched junction nucleotides: 6. CDR1 and CDR2 from the germline V gene are MGHRA and YSYEKL. This clonotype was detected many times. No antigen is known for it. This same sample was also taken into another study, of yellow fever vaccine responses in identical twins.

The chain has TRBV4-1 and TRBJ2-5; TRBD1 aligns across 8 bases. Sequences were obtained from memory (CD45RO+) T cells sorted from blood. The source is a woman aged 18-29 years in good health. The CDR3 here is CASSRGTGRETQYF. The CDR3 DNA follows: TGCGCCAGCAGCCGAGGGACAGGCCGGGAGACCCAGTACTTC.